Reported below is one T cell receptor (beta chain). Its cognate antigen is unknown. As to time point: sample taken at primary tumor resection. Whole RNA obtained from tumor, nontumor lung or frozen PBMC underwent sequencing without sorting. Donation came from 70 or so patients with untreated early-stage non-small cell lung cancer. The data are from a study of spatial heterogeneity in lung cancer. The germline V and J ends were trimmed by 6 bases and 3 bases, with 17 bases remaining between them. This CDR3 has 15 amino acids. Germline CDR1 SGHAT, CDR2 FQNNGV. Study conclusions and caveats: Ubiquitous, expanded tumor-derived TCRs were more frequently observed in blood at resection than at follow-up.

Each molecule of TCR cDNA was tagged with one unique molecular identifier. Using its own MiXCR run on the 5' RACE reads, TCRdb lists one record per CDR3 protein. The table lists around 12,000 distinct CDR3 sequences, roughly 13% of them singletons, with roughly 2.4% in the top ten. The sequence was obtained from a female donor with early-stage non-small cell lung cancer. This chain uses TRBV11-2 with TRBJ2-5; D is unresolved. The material sequenced was PBMCs, taken at surgery. CDR3 DNA: TGTGCCAGCAGACCACGGTCCGAATTTAAAGAGACCCAGTACTTC. It specifies CASRPRSEFKETQYF.